Sequencing of this TCR beta chain was carried out in a study of read filtering for tumor transcriptome and immune sequencing. Overall study context: Roughly 8 patients were R-ISS I, some 15 were R-ISS II, roughly seven were R-ISS III. Study results and limitations: IR-seq captured clonotypes deeper and more reliably than RNA-seq. This fraction held mixed bone marrow immune cells after CD138-negative sorting.

CDR1 is MNHNY, CDR2 SVGAGI, per germline (reference sequence). The V and J ends lost 6 bases and 4 bases respectively, with 10 bases between them. The CDR3 extends over 12 amino acids. Sampling of bone marrow took place during active disease in every patient. The library was built from approximately 400 ng RNA with molecular barcoded adaptors for alpha/delta and beta/gamma chains. TCRdb re-called the reads through MiXCR, storing one row per CDR3 protein. The table shows around 130,000 distinct CDR3 sequences, with about 13% occurring only once. In regard to this clonotype: As yet, its antigen is unknown.

The source of this sequence is a donor at least 40 years old with multiple myeloma. The J gene is TRBJ2-7, the V gene TRBV6-6; D tentatively fits TRBD1 or TRBD2 (7 bases each). Sequenced material: a population of CD138-negative cells sorted from bone marrow. CDR3 in DNA: TGTGCCAGCAGCAGGGGGGGATACGAGCAGTACTTC. This gives the protein CASSRGGYEQYF.